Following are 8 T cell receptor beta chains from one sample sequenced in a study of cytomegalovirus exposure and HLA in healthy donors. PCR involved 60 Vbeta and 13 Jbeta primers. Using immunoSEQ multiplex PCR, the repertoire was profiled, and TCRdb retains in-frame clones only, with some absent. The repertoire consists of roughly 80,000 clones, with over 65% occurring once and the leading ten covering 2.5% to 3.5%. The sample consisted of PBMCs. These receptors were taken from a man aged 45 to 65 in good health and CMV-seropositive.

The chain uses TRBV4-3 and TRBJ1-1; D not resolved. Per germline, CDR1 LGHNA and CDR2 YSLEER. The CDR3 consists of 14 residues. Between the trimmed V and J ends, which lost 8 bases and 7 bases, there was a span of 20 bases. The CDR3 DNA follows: TGCGCCAGCTCGATGCGGGGTGGTTATGTTGAAGCTTTCTTT. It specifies CASSMRGGYVEAFF.

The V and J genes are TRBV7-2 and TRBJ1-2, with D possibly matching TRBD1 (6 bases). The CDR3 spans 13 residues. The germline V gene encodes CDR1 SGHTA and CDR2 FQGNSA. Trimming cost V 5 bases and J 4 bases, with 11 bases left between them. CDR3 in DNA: TGTGCCAGCAGCCCCGGACAGTCCTATGGCTACACCTTC. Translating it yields CASSPGQSYGYTF.

CDR3 bases: TGTGCCAGCAGCCCTAGCGGCCGAAGTCAGTACTTC. It codes for CASSPSGRSQYF. The chain joins TRBV5-6 to TRBJ2-4; 7 nucleotides agree with TRBD2. CDR1 is SGHDT, CDR2 YYEEEE, per germline. With V trimmed by 4 bases and J by 12 bases, 7 bases remained unmatched. The CDR3 sequence is 12 residues long.

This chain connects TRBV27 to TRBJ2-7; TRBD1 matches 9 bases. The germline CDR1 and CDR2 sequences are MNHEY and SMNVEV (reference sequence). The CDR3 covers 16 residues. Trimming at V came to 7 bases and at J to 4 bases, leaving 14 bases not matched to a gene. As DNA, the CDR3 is TGTGCCAGCACCTTGGTGGGACAGGGAGAACGATACGAGCAGTACTTC. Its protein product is CASTLVGQGERYEQYF.

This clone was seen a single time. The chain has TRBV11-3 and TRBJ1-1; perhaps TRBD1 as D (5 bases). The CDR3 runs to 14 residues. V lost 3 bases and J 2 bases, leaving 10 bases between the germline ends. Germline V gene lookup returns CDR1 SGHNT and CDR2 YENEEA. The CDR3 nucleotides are TGTGCCAGCAGCTTCCCCGACAGCAACACTGAAGCTTTCTTT. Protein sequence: CASSFPDSNTEAFF. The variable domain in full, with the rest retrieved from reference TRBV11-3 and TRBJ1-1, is EAGVVQSPRYKIIEKKQPVAFWCNPISGHNTLYWYLQNLGQGPELLIRYENEEAVDDSQLPKDRFSAERLKGVDSTLKIQPAELGDSAVYLCASSFPDSNTEAFFGQGTRLTVV.

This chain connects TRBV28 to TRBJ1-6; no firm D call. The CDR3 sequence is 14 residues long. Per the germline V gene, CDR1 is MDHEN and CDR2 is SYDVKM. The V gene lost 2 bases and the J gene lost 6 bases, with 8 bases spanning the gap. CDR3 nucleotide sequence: TGTGCCAGCAGTTTAGCGTCACGTAATTCACCCCTCCACTTT. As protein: CASSLASRNSPLHF.

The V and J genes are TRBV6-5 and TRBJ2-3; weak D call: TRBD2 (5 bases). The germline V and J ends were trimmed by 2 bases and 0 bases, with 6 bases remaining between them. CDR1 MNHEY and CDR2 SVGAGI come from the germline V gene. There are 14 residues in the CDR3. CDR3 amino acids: CASSYQRSTDTQYF. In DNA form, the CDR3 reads TGTGCCAGCAGTTACCAGCGGAGCACAGATACGCAGTATTTT.

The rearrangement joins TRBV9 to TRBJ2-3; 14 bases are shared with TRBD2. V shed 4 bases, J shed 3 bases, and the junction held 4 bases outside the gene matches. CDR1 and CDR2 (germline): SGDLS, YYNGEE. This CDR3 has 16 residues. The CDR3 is CASSSGLAGGTDTQYF. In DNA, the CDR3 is TGTGCCAGCAGCTCTGGACTAGCGGGAGGAACAGATACGCAGTATTTT.